This T cell receptor (beta chain) came from a study of blood T cell repertoires in COVID-19. Study information: There were acute and convalescent COVID-19 samples, and they came from the United States, Italy and Spain. Nucleic acid was either cDNA or gDNA, and it came from T cells, B-cell-depleted T cells, or PBMCs.

As processed by the authors: Estimation of nucleated cell counts relied on the amplification of reference gene primers. Sequencing used immunoSEQ multiplex PCR; TCRdb keeps in-frame clones, though not all of them. For V, J and clone size, that table is used; D and trimming come from the DNA. The data hold 350,000 to 450,000 clones, with around 84% observed a single time. CDR3 length: 15 amino acids. After removal of 4 bases from V and 10 bases from J, the junction contained 9 bases not matched to a gene. Germline loops: CDR1 LNHDA, CDR2 SQIVND (reference sequence). V is TRBV19 and J is TRBJ1-6, with 8 bases aligning to TRBD1. The sample taken for sequencing was peripheral blood. This sequence was found in a woman under 30 with acute or convalescent COVID-19. CDR3 in amino acids: CASSTTGGKGSPLHF. CDR3 sequence (DNA): TGTGCCAGTAGTACCACAGGGGGAAAAGGATCACCCCTCCACTTT.